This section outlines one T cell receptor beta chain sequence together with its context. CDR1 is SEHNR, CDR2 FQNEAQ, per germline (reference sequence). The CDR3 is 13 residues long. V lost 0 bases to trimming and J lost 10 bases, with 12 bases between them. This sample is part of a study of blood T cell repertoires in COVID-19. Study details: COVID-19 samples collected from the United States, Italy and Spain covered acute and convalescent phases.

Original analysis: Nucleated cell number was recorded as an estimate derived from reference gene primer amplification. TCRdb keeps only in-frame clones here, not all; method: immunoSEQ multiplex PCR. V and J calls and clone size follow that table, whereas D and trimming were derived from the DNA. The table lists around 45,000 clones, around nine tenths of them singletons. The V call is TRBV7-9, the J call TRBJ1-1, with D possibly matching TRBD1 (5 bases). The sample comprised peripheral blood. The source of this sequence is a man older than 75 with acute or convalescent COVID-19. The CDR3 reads CASSLALVGAAFF. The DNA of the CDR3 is TGTGCCAGCAGCTTAGCGCTCGTAGGGGCAGCTTTCTTT.